The 10 T cell receptor beta chains below were found in one sample sequenced in a study of cytomegalovirus exposure and HLA in healthy donors. The PCR was carried out with 60 Vbeta primers and 13 Jbeta primers. Data came from immunoSEQ multiplex PCR; TCRdb stores just in-frame clones and leaves some out. The sample includes about 120,000 clones, around three quarters seen only once; the top ten take around 4.3%. Sequenced sample: PBMCs. Every receptor here comes from a man in his thirties or forties in good health and CMV-seropositive.

The gene calls are TRBV7-8 and TRBJ1-5, with TRBD1 as a possible D gene (6 bases). Germline V gene data show CDR1 as SGHVS and CDR2 as FQNEAQ. Trimming stripped 8 bases from V and 5 bases from J, with 19 bases between. The CDR3 has 15 amino acids. CDR3 nucleotide sequence: TGTGCCAGCTCTTCTATGGGGGCCTTTGATCAGCCCCAGCATTTT. This translates into CASSSMGAFDQPQHF.

This chain uses TRBV28 with TRBJ2-7; possibly TRBD1 for D (6 bases). Per germline, CDR1 MDHEN and CDR2 SYDVKM. CDR3 length: 12 amino acids. V was cut by 7 bases and J by 3 bases, with 10 bases left in between. The DNA of the CDR3 is TGTGCCAGCAACAGGGTGGACTACGAGCAGTACTTC. Translation gives CASNRVDYEQYF.

V gene TRBV4-1 combines with J gene TRBJ2-5, with 9 bases fitting TRBD2. V trimming: 4 bases; J trimming: 2 bases; junction bases outside the gene matches: 2. The CDR3 is 14 residues long. Germline assignment: CDR1 MGHRA and CDR2 YSYEKL. CDR3 protein: CASSRLAVQETQYF. DNA for the CDR3: TGCGCCAGCAGCCGACTAGCGGTTCAAGAGACCCAGTACTTC.

The chain employs TRBV4-3 and TRBJ1-1, with 8 bases fitting TRBD1. V trimming: 1 base; J trimming: 2 bases; junction bases outside the gene matches: 9. This CDR3 has 17 residues. The germline gives CDR1 LGHNA, CDR2 YSLEER. The CDR3 here is CASSQAFGQGLNTEAFF. The CDR3, as DNA: TGCGCCAGCAGCCAAGCGTTCGGACAGGGACTCAACACTGAAGCTTTCTTT.

V is TRBV7-2 and J is TRBJ1-5; 9 nucleotides align to TRBD1. The CDR3 consists of 17 residues. After removal of 0 bases from V and 4 bases from J, the junction contained 7 bases not matched to a gene. The germline V gene encodes CDR1 SGHTA and CDR2 FQGNSA. As DNA, the CDR3 is TGTGCCAGCAGCTTAGCGTTCGGGGACAGGGTAAATCAGCCCCAGCATTTT. Its protein product is CASSLAFGDRVNQPQHF.

This clone has just one count. The chain joins TRBV5-1 to TRBJ2-7; possible D gene TRBD2, 5 bases. Germline V lookup: CDR1 SGHRS, CDR2 YFSETQ. The CDR3 sequence is 13 residues long. Trimming pared 2 bases from V and 0 bases from J, leaving 6 bases between. Here the CDR3 reads CASSFEGSYEQYF. The CDR3 nucleotides read TGCGCCAGCAGCTTCGAGGGCTCCTACGAGCAGTACTTC.

This clone was found a few times. The CDR3 sequence is CASSGRDLGQPQHF. CDR3 sequence (DNA): TGTGCCAGCAGCGGCAGGGATTTGGGGCAGCCCCAGCATTTT. V and J are TRBV9 and TRBJ1-5; a weak D match, TRBD1 (5 bases). This CDR3 comprises 14 residues. The V and J ends lost 3 bases and 7 bases respectively, with 14 bases between them. Germline V CDR1 and CDR2: SGDLS, YYNGEE.

The chain has TRBV27 and TRBJ2-1; 7 nucleotides line up with TRBD2. Germline assignment: CDR1 MNHEY and CDR2 SMNVEV (reference sequence). Unmatched junction bases numbered 5, after V lost 0 bases and J lost 0 bases. The CDR3 covers 17 residues. The CDR3 DNA is TGTGCCAGCAGTTTATCAGGGAGGGGTAGCTCCTACAATGAGCAGTTCTTC. It codes for CASSLSGRGSSYNEQFF.

The genes are TRBV7-2 and TRBJ2-1; TRBD1 might be the D (6 bases). This CDR3 spans 15 amino acids. V gave up 3 bases and J gave up 6 bases, with 15 bases separating them. Per the germline V gene, CDR1 is SGHTA and CDR2 is FQGNSA. This CDR3 reads CASSFQGRGTNEQFF. DNA for the CDR3: TGTGCCAGCAGCTTCCAGGGCAGGGGAACCAATGAGCAGTTCTTC.

This clone was found once. The rearrangement links TRBV13 to TRBJ2-7; D may be TRBD2 (6 bases). CDR3 size: 13 residues. Germline-derived CDR1 and CDR2 are PRHDT and FYEKMQ (reference sequence). With 10 bases removed from V and 3 bases from J, the gap between germline ends came to 16 bases. CDR3 amino acids: CAIRPAGGYEQYF. The CDR3 nucleotides read TGTGCCATTAGGCCGGCCGGGGGCTACGAGCAGTACTTC. The entire variable domain, with the rest obtained from reference TRBV13 and TRBJ2-7, is as follows: AAGVIQSPRHLIKEKRETATLKCYPIPRHDTVYWYQQGPGQDPQFLISFYEKMQSDKGSIPDRFSAQQFSDYHSELNMSSLELGDSALYFCAIRPAGGYEQYFGPGTRLTVT.